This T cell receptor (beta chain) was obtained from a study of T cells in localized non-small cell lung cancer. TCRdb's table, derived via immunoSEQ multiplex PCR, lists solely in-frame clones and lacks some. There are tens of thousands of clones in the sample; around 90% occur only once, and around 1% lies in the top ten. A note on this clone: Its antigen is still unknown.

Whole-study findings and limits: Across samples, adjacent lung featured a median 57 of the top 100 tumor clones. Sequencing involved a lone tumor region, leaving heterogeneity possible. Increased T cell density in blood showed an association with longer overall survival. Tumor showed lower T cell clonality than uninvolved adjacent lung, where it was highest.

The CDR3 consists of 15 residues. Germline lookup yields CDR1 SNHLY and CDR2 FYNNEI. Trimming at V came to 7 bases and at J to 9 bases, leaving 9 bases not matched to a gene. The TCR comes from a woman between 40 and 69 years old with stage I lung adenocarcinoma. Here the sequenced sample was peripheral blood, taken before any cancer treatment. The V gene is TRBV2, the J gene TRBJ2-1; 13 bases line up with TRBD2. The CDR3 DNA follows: TGTGCCAGCAATATACTAGCGGGGGGGACAATTGAGCAGTTCTTC. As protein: CASNILAGGTIEQFF.